These 27 T cell receptor beta chains were sequenced from one sample in a study of CD8+ T cells in alopecia areata. RNA extraction was followed by reverse transcription into cDNA, which acted as the sequencing template. Assay used: immunoSEQ multiplex PCR; TCRdb lists only in-frame clones, some missing. The sample shows 110,000 or so clones, about 61% of them seen only once. The specimen sequenced was CD4+ T cells sorted from blood. These receptors were obtained from a human donor in good health.

This clone was seen a single time. V usage is TRBV5-6 and J usage is TRBJ1-2, with 7 bases aligning to TRBD1. There are 16 residues in the CDR3. The V gene end was trimmed by 3 bases and the J gene end by 3 bases; junction bases not matched to a gene: 11. CDR1 is SGHDT, CDR2 YYEEEE, per germline. For the CDR3, the DNA is TGTGCCAGCAGCTGGGGAGGGACAGAGGAAGACTATGGCTACACCTTC. It codes for CASSWGGTEEDYGYTF.

This clone was seen a handful of times. V usage is TRBV7-6 and J usage is TRBJ1-1; D uncertain. The ends were cut back, 1 base at V and 7 bases at J, with 13 bases in the middle. The CDR3 sequence is 14 residues long. Germline loops: CDR1 SGHVS, CDR2 FNYEAQ. The DNA of the CDR3 is TGTGCCAGCAGCTTAGACGGGAAGAAGGATGAAGCTTTCTTT. Translation: CASSLDGKKDEAFF.

The gene calls are TRBV4-1 and TRBJ2-7; D unclear. Trimming shortened V by 4 bases and J by 6 bases, and 16 bases separated the two germline ends. The CDR3 extends over 14 amino acids. CDR1 is MGHRA, CDR2 YSYEKL, per germline. CDR3 DNA: TGCGCCAGCAGCCCCCAATTTAAGGGCGGCGAGCAGTACTTC. It codes for CASSPQFKGGEQYF.

This clone was seen a handful of times. The rearrangement links TRBV30 to TRBJ1-1, with D unresolved. The CDR3 totals 14 residues. Germline CDR1 GTSNPN, CDR2 SVGIG (reference sequence). The V end lost 0 bases, the J end lost 5 bases, and 13 bases lay between the germline ends. The CDR3 region is CAWSVRGVDTEAFF. DNA of the CDR3: TGTGCCTGGAGTGTACGTGGAGTTGATACTGAAGCTTTCTTT. Full variable domain (outside the CDR3, taken from reference TRBV30 and TRBJ1-1): SQTIHQWPATLVQPVGSPLSLECTVEGTSNPNLYWYRQAAGRGLQLLFYSVGIGQISSEVPQNLSASRPQDRQFILSSKKLLLSDSGFYLCAWSVRGVDTEAFFGQGTRLTVV.

The gene calls are TRBV7-6 and TRBJ1-6; 11 bases align to TRBD1. This CDR3 is built from 15 residues. V lost 1 base to trimming and J lost 11 bases; unmatched junction nucleotides: 4. CDR1 and CDR2 (germline): SGHVS, FNYEAQ. The CDR3 is CASSLGDRGLAPLHF. CDR3 DNA: TGTGCCAGCAGCTTAGGGGACAGGGGGTTGGCACCCCTCCACTTT.

V gene TRBV11-3 combines with J gene TRBJ2-7; D is possibly TRBD1 or TRBD2 (5 bases each). Trimming removed 4 bases from V and 0 bases from J, with 16 bases in between. The germline gives CDR1 SGHNT, CDR2 YENEEA. The CDR3 runs 16 residues. CDR3 residues: CASSSPGTLLSYEQYF. In nucleotides, the CDR3 is TGTGCCAGCAGCTCGCCTGGGACCCTCCTCTCCTACGAGCAGTACTTC.

The chain links TRBV4-2 to TRBJ1-2, with 7 bases lining up with TRBD1. CDR3 length: 14 residues. V trimming: 0 bases; J trimming: 2 bases; junction bases outside the gene matches: 0. Germline V gene sequence: CDR1 LGHNA, CDR2 YNFKEQ. The CDR3 DNA reads as TGTGCCAGCAGCCAAGAACAGGGGAACTATGGCTACACCTTC. This codes for CASSQEQGNYGYTF.

The chain joins TRBV7-9 to TRBJ1-5; a weak D match, TRBD1 (6 bases). This CDR3 spans 14 amino acids. Germline CDR1 reads SEHNR; CDR2 reads FQNEAQ (reference sequence). The germline V and J ends were trimmed by 1 base and 7 bases, with 11 bases remaining between them. The CDR3 DNA sequence: TGTGCCAGCAGCTTAGACCGGGGGCGACAGCCCCAGCATTTT. Encoded protein: CASSLDRGRQPQHF. Looking up the rest from reference TRBV7-9 and TRBJ1-5 gives the full variable domain: DTGVSQNPRHKITKRGQNVTFRCDPISEHNRLYWYRQTLGQGPEFLTYFQNEAQLEKSRLLSDRFSAERPKGSFSTLEIQRTEQGDSAMYLCASSLDRGRQPQHFGDGTRLSIL.

This clone has more than one count but fewer than ten. This chain links TRBV7-2 with TRBJ2-1; possibly TRBD1 for D (6 bases). Looked up from germline, CDR1 is SGHTA and CDR2 is FQGNSA. Trimming stripped 5 bases from V and 6 bases from J, with 8 bases between. CDR3 length: 12 residues. The CDR3 here is CASSAGVNEQFF. Written as DNA, the CDR3 is TGTGCCAGCAGCGCAGGGGTCAATGAGCAGTTCTTC.

This clone was recorded a few times. The V gene is TRBV4-1, the J gene TRBJ1-2; D call uncertain. Germline loops: CDR1 MGHRA, CDR2 YSYEKL. The ends were cut back, 0 bases at V and 7 bases at J, with 6 bases in the middle. CDR3 size: 12 residues. This CDR3 reads CASSQDSSGYTF. The CDR3 DNA is TGCGCCAGCAGCCAAGATTCAAGTGGCTACACCTTC.

A few counts support this clone. The rearrangement uses TRBV5-6 and TRBJ2-1; D remains unclear. The V gene's germline CDR1 is SGHDT and CDR2 YYEEEE. The CDR3 consists of 15 residues. V lost 2 bases to trimming and J lost 3 bases, with 12 bases between them. The CDR3 bases are TGTGCCAGCAGCTTTCTGGGAACCGACTACAATGAGCAGTTCTTC. This sequence encodes CASSFLGTDYNEQFF.

The rearrangement links TRBV4-1 to TRBJ2-3; 11 positions agree with TRBD2. CDR1 and CDR2 (germline): MGHRA, YSYEKL. J gave up 6 bases and V 0 bases, and 5 bases lay outside the gene matches. CDR3 size: 16 residues. DNA of the CDR3: TGCGCCAGCAGCCAAGATTCGTCTAGCGGGAGGGATACGCAGTATTTT. It codes for CASSQDSSSGRDTQYF.

The V and J genes are TRBV7-2 and TRBJ2-1; D ambiguous. Germline V gives CDR1 SGHTA, CDR2 FQGNSA. V lost 5 bases, J lost 2 bases, and 13 bases lay in between. The CDR3 extends over 15 amino acids. The CDR3 region has the DNA TGTGCCAGCAGCCCCTTTCAAGGCGCCTACAATGAGCAGTTCTTC. Its protein product is CASSPFQGAYNEQFF.

The gene calls are TRBV29-1 and TRBJ1-2; possible D gene TRBD1, 6 bases. The CDR3 loop spans 14 amino acids. Germline lookup yields CDR1 SQVTM and CDR2 ANQGSEA. Deletions cut 3 bases from V and 6 bases from J, with 17 bases between. CDR3: CSVEGRGRGDGYTF. The CDR3 DNA is TGCAGCGTTGAGGGTCGAGGCAGGGGTGATGGCTACACCTTC.

The chain employs TRBV2 and TRBJ2-2, with a weak D call TRBD2 (6 bases). The CDR3 covers 15 residues. Trimming took off 4 bases at V and 2 bases at J, with 11 bases between the two ends. Germline V gene lookup returns CDR1 SNHLY and CDR2 FYNNEI. The CDR3 here is CASSVQGGNTGELFF. In nucleotides, the CDR3 is TGTGCCAGCAGTGTTCAGGGAGGTAACACCGGGGAGCTGTTTTTT.

The rearrangement joins TRBV4-1 to TRBJ1-6; tentatively, D is TRBD1 (5 bases). Trimming took off 4 bases at V and 9 bases at J, with 10 bases between the two ends. Germline CDR1 reads MGHRA; CDR2 reads YSYEKL. There are 13 residues in the CDR3. The CDR3 loop is CASSPGLGSPLHF. The CDR3 DNA reads as TGCGCCAGCAGCCCAGGGCTCGGTTCACCCCTCCACTTT.

The CDR3, as DNA: TGCAGCGTACTGGACGGGGCCAAAAACATTCAGTACTTC. Translation: CSVLDGAKNIQYF. V is TRBV29-1 and J is TRBJ2-4; no firm D call. Trimming shortened V by 6 bases and J by 1 base, and 10 bases separated the two germline ends. This CDR3 has 13 amino acids. The germline gives CDR1 SQVTM, CDR2 ANQGSEA.

The chain joins TRBV27 to TRBJ2-4; 8 nucleotides match TRBD1. CDR3 size: 13 residues. Trimming at V came to 4 bases and at J to 11 bases, leaving 7 bases not matched to a gene. Looked up from germline, CDR1 is MNHEY and CDR2 is SMNVEV (reference sequence). The CDR3: CASSSWTGSFQYF. In nucleotides, the CDR3 is TGTGCCAGCAGTTCGTGGACAGGGAGTTTTCAGTACTTC.

The J gene is TRBJ2-1, the V gene TRBV19, with TRBD1 matching over 10 bases. V shed 5 bases and J 7 bases; nucleotides not matched to a gene: 2. In germline, CDR1 is LNHDA, CDR2 SQIVND (reference sequence). The CDR3 is made up of 13 amino acids. The CDR3 protein is CASSLGQGNEQFF. The CDR3, as DNA: TGTGCCAGTAGTCTGGGACAGGGGAATGAGCAGTTCTTC.

This clone came up a few times. A much more abundant neighbour one base away suggests this may be a read error. The V and J genes are TRBV4-1 and TRBJ2-2; no reliable D call. The CDR3 loop spans 12 amino acids. Trimming shortened V by 4 bases and J by 5 bases, and 5 bases separated the two germline ends. Germline V gene lookup returns CDR1 MGHRA and CDR2 YSYEKL. CDR3 region: CASSLATGELFF. CDR3 DNA sequence: TGCGCCAGCAGCCTTGCGACCGGGGAGCTGTTTTTT.

This chain joins TRBV25-1 and TRBJ2-7; D not certain. The CDR3 sequence is 11 residues long. The germline V and J ends were trimmed by 6 bases and 2 bases, with 5 bases remaining between them. Per the germline V gene, CDR1 is MGHDK and CDR2 is SYGVNS. The CDR3, as DNA: TGTGCCAGCAGAGGGACCTACGAGCAGTACTTC. This encodes CASRGTYEQYF.

This chain uses TRBV30 with TRBJ2-4; maybe TRBD2 (6 bases). In germline, CDR1 is GTSNPN, CDR2 SVGIG (reference sequence). The CDR3 spans 15 residues. V lost 0 bases to trimming and J lost 2 bases, with 11 bases between them. The chain's CDR3 is CAWSVRGGTKNIQYF. CDR3 coding DNA: TGTGCCTGGAGTGTACGTGGGGGGACCAAAAACATTCAGTACTTC.

The chain couples TRBV15 to TRBJ1-4; the D is unclear. Germline V gene sequence: CDR1 LNHNV, CDR2 YYDKDF (reference sequence). This CDR3 has 14 amino acids. V dropped 0 bases and J dropped 7 bases, with 9 bases sitting between them. CDR3 residues: CATSRDQRAEKLFF. In DNA form, the CDR3 reads TGTGCCACCAGCAGAGATCAAAGGGCTGAAAAACTGTTTTTT.

This clone was seen only a few times. J is TRBJ2-3 and V is TRBV29-1; possibly TRBD1 for D (6 bases). There are 15 residues in the CDR3. Germline assignment: CDR1 SQVTM and CDR2 ANQGSEA. The V and J ends lost 0 bases and 2 bases respectively, with 12 bases between them. The DNA for the CDR3 is TGCAGCGTTGAAGATCCGTTGGGGGCCACAGATACGCAGTATTTT. Its protein product is CSVEDPLGATDTQYF.

The CDR3 bases are TGTGCCAGCAGCCAAGATATCGGACAGGTTTTGAGTGAGCAGTACTTC. This codes for CASSQDIGQVLSEQYF. This sequence joins TRBV14 and TRBJ2-7; TRBD1 agrees at 7 bases. V shed 0 bases and J 7 bases; nucleotides not matched to a gene: 12. Germline CDR1 SGHDN, CDR2 FVKESK. This CDR3 spans 16 amino acids.

The chain links TRBV5-4 to TRBJ2-2, with TRBD1 identical over 10 bases. Unmatched junction bases numbered 6, after V lost 4 bases and J lost 3 bases. Germline CDR1 is SGHNT and CDR2 is YYREEE (reference sequence). The CDR3 spans 16 residues. The CDR3 region is CASSPKGQGDTGELFF. DNA for the CDR3: TGTGCCAGCAGCCCAAAAGGACAGGGGGACACCGGGGAGCTGTTTTTT.

The rearrangement links TRBV7-2 to TRBJ2-5; 10 bases align to TRBD2. This CDR3 has 17 residues. From germline, CDR1 is SGHTA and CDR2 FQGNSA. The trim removed 4 bases at V and 0 bases at J, leaving 8 bases unmatched. The CDR3 region has the DNA TGTGCCAGCAGCTACAGGACTAGCGGAGCGTACCAAGAGACCCAGTACTTC. Translating gives CASSYRTSGAYQETQYF.